Listed below are T cell receptor beta chains from one sample, sequenced in a study of cytomegalovirus exposure and HLA in healthy donors. TCRdb's table, derived via immunoSEQ multiplex PCR, lists solely in-frame clones and lacks some. This sample has about 130,000 clones, with roughly 75% found just once. Specimen: PBMCs. All receptors come from a young man in good health. Both conserved end residues are part of each CDR3. A D gene is named only where the DNA matches it firmly. Where a row states a size, it is once, few, many or the class of an expanded clone; other rows omit it.

J gene: TRBJ2-1; V gene: TRBV9; D gene: -; clone size: -; CDR3 protein: CASSPRQVTVLPSSNEQFF; CDR3 DNA: TGTGCCAGCAGCCCCCGACAGGTAACTGTCCTACCTTCCTCCAATGAGCAGTTCTTC
J gene: TRBJ2-5; V gene: TRBV5-6; D gene: -; clone size: -; CDR3 protein: CASRLTSQETQYF; CDR3 DNA: TGTGCCAGCAGGTTGACTTCTCAAGAGACCCAGTACTTC
J gene: TRBJ2-3; V gene: TRBV6-5; D gene: -; clone size: once; CDR3 protein: CASSRTRVDTQYF; CDR3 DNA: TGTGCCAGCAGTCGTACTCGCGTCGATACGCAGTATTTT
J gene: TRBJ2-5; V gene: TRBV21-1; D gene: -; clone size: -; CDR3 protein: CASGERGLETQYF; CDR3 DNA: TGTGCCAGCGGGGAGAGGGGGCTTGAGACCCAGTACTTC
J gene: TRBJ1-5; V gene: TRBV7-9; D gene: -; clone size: -; CDR3 protein: CASSLTGGLNQPQHF; CDR3 DNA: TGTGCCAGCAGCCTAACGGGGGGACTCAATCAGCCCCAGCATTTT
J gene: TRBJ1-2; V gene: TRBV6-5; D gene: TRBD1; clone size: -; CDR3 protein: CASRPPQGHYGYTF; CDR3 DNA: TGTGCCAGCAGACCTCCACAGGGGCACTATGGCTACACCTTC
J gene: TRBJ1-1; V gene: TRBV6-5; D gene: -; clone size: -; CDR3 protein: CASSRGYLPDTEAFF; CDR3 DNA: TGTGCCAGCAGTAGAGGTTATTTACCCGACACTGAAGCTTTCTTT
J gene: TRBJ1-2; V gene: TRBV28; D gene: -; clone size: -; CDR3 protein: CASSLNAGVGYTF; CDR3 DNA: TGTGCCAGCAGTTTAAACGCAGGGGTCGGCTACACCTTC
J gene: TRBJ1-1; V gene: TRBV7-2; D gene: -; clone size: -; CDR3 protein: CASSLAGATEAFF; CDR3 DNA: TGTGCCAGCAGCTTAGCAGGGGCCACTGAAGCTTTCTTT
J gene: TRBJ1-5; V gene: TRBV4-1; D gene: -; clone size: -; CDR3 protein: CASSQAQAYNQPQHF; CDR3 DNA: TGCGCCAGCAGCCAAGCACAGGCTTACAATCAGCCCCAGCATTTT
J gene: TRBJ2-1; V gene: TRBV25-1; D gene: -; clone size: few; CDR3 protein: CASSVGRGHNEQFF; CDR3 DNA: TGTGCCAGCAGTGTAGGCCGTGGGCACAATGAGCAGTTCTTC
J gene: TRBJ1-5; V gene: TRBV2; D gene: -; clone size: few; CDR3 protein: CASSPGEGQPQHF; CDR3 DNA: TGTGCCAGCAGCCCCGGGGAGGGGCAGCCCCAGCATTTT
J gene: TRBJ1-5; V gene: TRBV7-2; D gene: -; clone size: -; CDR3 protein: CASSGNPPGQPQHF; CDR3 DNA: TGTGCCAGCAGCGGAAACCCACCCGGGCAGCCCCAGCATTTT
J gene: TRBJ2-7; V gene: TRBV19; D gene: TRBD2; clone size: -; CDR3 protein: CASRGAAGAYEQYF; CDR3 DNA: TGTGCCAGTAGGGGGGCAGCGGGAGCCTACGAGCAGTACTTC
J gene: TRBJ2-6; V gene: TRBV30; D gene: -; clone size: once; CDR3 protein: CAWSKTGLSGANVLTF; CDR3 DNA: TGTGCCTGGAGCAAAACAGGGTTGTCTGGGGCCAACGTCCTGACTTTC
J gene: TRBJ1-2; V gene: TRBV7-9; D gene: TRBD1; clone size: -; CDR3 protein: CSSSLGTGSYGYTF; CDR3 DNA: TGTTCCAGCAGCTTGGGGACAGGGAGCTATGGCTACACCTTC
J gene: TRBJ2-5; V gene: TRBV6-5; D gene: TRBD1; clone size: -; CDR3 protein: CASSSYRGETQYF; CDR3 DNA: TGTGCCAGCAGTAGCTACAGGGGGGAGACCCAGTACTTC
J gene: TRBJ2-2; V gene: TRBV6-6; D gene: -; clone size: -; CDR3 protein: CASSFRETGIGELFF; CDR3 DNA: TGTGCCAGCAGTTTCCGGGAAACGGGAATCGGGGAGCTGTTTTTT
J gene: TRBJ1-6; V gene: TRBV7-3; D gene: TRBD1; clone size: once; CDR3 protein: CASSTGTAQPLHF; CDR3 DNA: TGTGCCAGCAGCACTGGGACAGCTCAACCCCTCCACTTT
J gene: TRBJ2-7; V gene: TRBV30; D gene: TRBD2; clone size: -; CDR3 protein: CAWRTSGTYEQYF; CDR3 DNA: TGTGCCTGGCGAACTAGCGGGACCTACGAGCAGTACTTC
J gene: TRBJ2-5; V gene: TRBV6-5; D gene: TRBD2; clone size: once; CDR3 protein: CASSRLAGQETQYF; CDR3 DNA: TGTGCCAGCAGCAGACTAGCGGGCCAAGAGACCCAGTACTTC
J gene: TRBJ2-2; V gene: TRBV4-3; D gene: TRBD1; clone size: -; CDR3 protein: CASSQDRGNTGELFF; CDR3 DNA: TGCGCCAGCAGCCAGGACAGGGGGAACACCGGGGAGCTGTTTTTT
J gene: TRBJ1-5; V gene: TRBV5-6; D gene: TRBD1; clone size: -; CDR3 protein: CASSFWDRRLAPQHF; CDR3 DNA: TGTGCCAGCAGCTTTTGGGACAGGCGGCTCGCGCCCCAGCATTTT
J gene: TRBJ2-7; V gene: TRBV4-3; D gene: -; clone size: -; CDR3 protein: CASSPSTRGYEQYF; CDR3 DNA: TGCGCCAGCAGCCCCTCCACGCGAGGGTACGAGCAGTACTTC
J gene: TRBJ2-7; V gene: TRBV11-2; D gene: TRBD2; clone size: -; CDR3 protein: CASSLASGSAYEQYF; CDR3 DNA: TGTGCCAGCAGCTTAGCTAGCGGGAGCGCCTACGAGCAGTACTTC
J gene: TRBJ2-2; V gene: TRBV7-9; D gene: TRBD2; clone size: -; CDR3 protein: CASSLMGLAGLNTGELFF; CDR3 DNA: TGTGCCAGCAGCTTGATGGGACTAGCGGGGCTGAACACCGGGGAGCTGTTTTTT
J gene: TRBJ1-1; V gene: TRBV6-5; D gene: -; clone size: once; CDR3 protein: CAAPPGVNTEAFF; CDR3 DNA: TGTGCCGCGCCCCCAGGGGTGAACACTGAAGCTTTCTTT
J gene: TRBJ2-7; V gene: TRBV6-1; D gene: TRBD2; clone size: -; CDR3 protein: CASSPQREDPYEQYF; CDR3 DNA: TGTGCCAGCAGCCCCCAGCGGGAGGACCCCTACGAGCAGTACTTC
J gene: TRBJ2-3; V gene: TRBV5-1; D gene: -; clone size: -; CDR3 protein: CASSFPVTDTQYF; CDR3 DNA: TGCGCCAGCAGCTTCCCGGTCACAGATACGCAGTATTTT
J gene: TRBJ2-3; V gene: TRBV19; D gene: -; clone size: few; CDR3 protein: CASSIGGGGRDTQYF; CDR3 DNA: TGTGCCAGTAGTATAGGTGGGGGAGGAAGAGATACGCAGTATTTT
J gene: TRBJ2-2; V gene: TRBV15; D gene: TRBD1; clone size: once; CDR3 protein: CATSRTGMDRGRTGELFF; CDR3 DNA: TGTGCCACCAGCAGAACTGGAATGGACAGGGGTAGAACCGGGGAGCTGTTTTTT
J gene: TRBJ2-7; V gene: TRBV4-3; D gene: TRBD2; clone size: -; CDR3 protein: CASSQEGLARYEQYF; CDR3 DNA: TGCGCCAGCAGCCAGGAAGGACTAGCGCGCTACGAGCAGTACTTC
J gene: TRBJ2-5; V gene: TRBV5-5; D gene: -; clone size: -; CDR3 protein: CASSRRQETQYF; CDR3 DNA: TGTGCCAGCAGCCGGCGGCAAGAGACCCAGTACTTC
J gene: TRBJ1-5; V gene: TRBV6-6; D gene: TRBD1; clone size: -; CDR3 protein: CASSYPDRGGNQPQHF; CDR3 DNA: TGTGCCAGCAGTTACCCCGACAGGGGCGGCAATCAGCCCCAGCATTTT
J gene: TRBJ2-2; V gene: TRBV27; D gene: TRBD1; clone size: -; CDR3 protein: CASNPQGAQAGELFF; CDR3 DNA: TGTGCCAGCAACCCACAGGGGGCGCAGGCCGGGGAGCTGTTTTTT
J gene: TRBJ2-3; V gene: TRBV4-1; D gene: TRBD2; clone size: -; CDR3 protein: CASSPAVWTSGRSDTQYF; CDR3 DNA: TGCGCCAGCAGCCCCGCGGTGTGGACTAGCGGGAGGTCAGATACGCAGTATTTT
J gene: TRBJ2-7; V gene: TRBV4-1; D gene: -; clone size: -; CDR3 protein: CASSQERGTNYEQYF; CDR3 DNA: TGCGCCAGCAGCCAAGAAAGGGGGACTAACTACGAGCAGTACTTC
J gene: TRBJ1-2; V gene: TRBV6-1; D gene: TRBD1; clone size: -; CDR3 protein: CATHKQEGAGGYTF; CDR3 DNA: TGCGCCACCCATAAGCAAGAGGGGGCCGGGGGCTACACCTTC
J gene: TRBJ1-4; V gene: TRBV6-1; D gene: TRBD1; clone size: -; CDR3 protein: CASSWDSSNEKLFF; CDR3 DNA: TGTGCCAGCAGTTGGGACAGCTCTAATGAAAAACTGTTTTTT
J gene: TRBJ2-1; V gene: TRBV27; D gene: TRBD2; clone size: -; CDR3 protein: CASSLVAGVSYNEQFF; CDR3 DNA: TGTGCCAGCAGTTTGGTAGCGGGAGTATCCTACAATGAGCAGTTCTTC
J gene: TRBJ2-7; V gene: TRBV4-3; D gene: TRBD2; clone size: -; CDR3 protein: CASSQGSERGYEQYF; CDR3 DNA: TGCGCCAGCAGCCAAGGATCGGAGCGGGGCTACGAGCAGTACTTC
J gene: TRBJ2-1; V gene: TRBV5-4; D gene: TRBD2; clone size: -; CDR3 protein: CASSKGLASNEQFF; CDR3 DNA: TGTGCCAGCAGCAAGGGACTAGCGAGCAATGAGCAGTTCTTC
J gene: TRBJ2-2; V gene: TRBV7-3; D gene: TRBD2; clone size: -; CDR3 protein: CASSLRGSGKNTGELFF; CDR3 DNA: TGTGCCAGCAGCTTAAGGGGGAGCGGGAAGAACACCGGGGAGCTGTTTTTT
J gene: TRBJ2-1; V gene: TRBV7-2; D gene: -; clone size: -; CDR3 protein: CASSFRQSSYNEQFF; CDR3 DNA: TGTGCCAGCAGCTTCCGACAGAGCTCCTACAATGAGCAGTTCTTC
J gene: TRBJ2-3; V gene: TRBV4-3; D gene: TRBD2; clone size: few; CDR3 protein: CASSQGLAGSTDTQYF; CDR3 DNA: TGCGCCAGCAGCCAGGGACTAGCGGGCAGCACAGATACGCAGTATTTT
J gene: TRBJ2-7; V gene: TRBV4-1; D gene: TRBD1; clone size: -; CDR3 protein: CASSQDLGTGSYEQYF; CDR3 DNA: TGCGCCAGCAGCCAAGACCTCGGGACAGGGTCCTACGAGCAGTACTTC
J gene: TRBJ2-2; V gene: TRBV19; D gene: -; clone size: -; CDR3 protein: CASSPREAHTGELFF; CDR3 DNA: TGTGCCAGTAGTCCGCGAGAGGCCCACACCGGGGAGCTGTTTTTT
J gene: TRBJ2-7; V gene: TRBV11-2; D gene: TRBD1; clone size: -; CDR3 protein: CASSLALNGQGAQQYF; CDR3 DNA: TGTGCCAGCAGCTTAGCCCTCAACGGGCAGGGGGCCCAGCAGTACTTC
J gene: TRBJ1-2; V gene: TRBV5-1; D gene: -; clone size: -; CDR3 protein: CASSSSQGTGYGYTF; CDR3 DNA: TGCGCCAGCAGCTCCTCACAGGGCACCGGCTATGGCTACACCTTC
J gene: TRBJ1-2; V gene: TRBV29-1; D gene: TRBD1; clone size: -; CDR3 protein: CSVGTGRDGYTF; CDR3 DNA: TGCAGCGTTGGGACAGGGAGGGATGGCTACACCTTC
J gene: TRBJ2-3; V gene: TRBV5-4; D gene: TRBD2; clone size: few; CDR3 protein: CASSSSGSRTDTQYF; CDR3 DNA: TGTGCCAGCAGCTCTAGCGGATCTCGCACAGATACGCAGTATTTT
J gene: TRBJ1-2; V gene: TRBV7-2; D gene: TRBD1; clone size: -; CDR3 protein: CASSYGQELTYGYTF; CDR3 DNA: TGTGCCAGCAGCTACGGACAGGAACTAACCTATGGCTACACCTTC
J gene: TRBJ1-1; V gene: TRBV7-2; D gene: -; clone size: -; CDR3 protein: CASSNRQNTEAFF; CDR3 DNA: TGTGCCAGCAGCAATCGACAGAACACTGAAGCTTTCTTT
J gene: TRBJ2-7; V gene: TRBV5-1; D gene: -; clone size: -; CDR3 protein: CASSRDTEYEQYF; CDR3 DNA: TGCGCCAGCAGCCGGGACACAGAATACGAGCAGTACTTC
J gene: TRBJ2-4; V gene: TRBV13; D gene: TRBD1; clone size: -; CDR3 protein: CASSIHARGPTPCQYF; CDR3 DNA: TGTGCCAGCAGCATCCACGCCAGGGGGCCTACTCCTTGTCAGTACTTC